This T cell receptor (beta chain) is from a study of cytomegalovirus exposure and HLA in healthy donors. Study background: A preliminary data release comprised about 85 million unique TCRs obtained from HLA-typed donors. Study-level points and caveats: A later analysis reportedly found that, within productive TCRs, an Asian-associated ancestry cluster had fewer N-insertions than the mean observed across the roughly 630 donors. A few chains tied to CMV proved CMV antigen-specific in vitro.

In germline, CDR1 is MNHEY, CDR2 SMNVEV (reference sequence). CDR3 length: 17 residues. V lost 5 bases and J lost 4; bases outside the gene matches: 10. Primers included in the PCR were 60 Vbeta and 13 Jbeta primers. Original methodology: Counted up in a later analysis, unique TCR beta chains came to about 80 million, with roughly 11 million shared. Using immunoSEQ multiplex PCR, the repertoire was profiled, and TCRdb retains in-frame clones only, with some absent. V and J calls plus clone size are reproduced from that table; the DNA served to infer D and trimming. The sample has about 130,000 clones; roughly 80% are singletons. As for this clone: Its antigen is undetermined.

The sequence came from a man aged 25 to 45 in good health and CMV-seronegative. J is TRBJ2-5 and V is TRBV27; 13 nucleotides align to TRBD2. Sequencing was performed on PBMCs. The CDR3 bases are TGTGCCAGCAGTCCCAGACTAGCGGGAGGCTTGAGAGAGACCCAGTACTTC. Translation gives CASSPRLAGGLRETQYF.